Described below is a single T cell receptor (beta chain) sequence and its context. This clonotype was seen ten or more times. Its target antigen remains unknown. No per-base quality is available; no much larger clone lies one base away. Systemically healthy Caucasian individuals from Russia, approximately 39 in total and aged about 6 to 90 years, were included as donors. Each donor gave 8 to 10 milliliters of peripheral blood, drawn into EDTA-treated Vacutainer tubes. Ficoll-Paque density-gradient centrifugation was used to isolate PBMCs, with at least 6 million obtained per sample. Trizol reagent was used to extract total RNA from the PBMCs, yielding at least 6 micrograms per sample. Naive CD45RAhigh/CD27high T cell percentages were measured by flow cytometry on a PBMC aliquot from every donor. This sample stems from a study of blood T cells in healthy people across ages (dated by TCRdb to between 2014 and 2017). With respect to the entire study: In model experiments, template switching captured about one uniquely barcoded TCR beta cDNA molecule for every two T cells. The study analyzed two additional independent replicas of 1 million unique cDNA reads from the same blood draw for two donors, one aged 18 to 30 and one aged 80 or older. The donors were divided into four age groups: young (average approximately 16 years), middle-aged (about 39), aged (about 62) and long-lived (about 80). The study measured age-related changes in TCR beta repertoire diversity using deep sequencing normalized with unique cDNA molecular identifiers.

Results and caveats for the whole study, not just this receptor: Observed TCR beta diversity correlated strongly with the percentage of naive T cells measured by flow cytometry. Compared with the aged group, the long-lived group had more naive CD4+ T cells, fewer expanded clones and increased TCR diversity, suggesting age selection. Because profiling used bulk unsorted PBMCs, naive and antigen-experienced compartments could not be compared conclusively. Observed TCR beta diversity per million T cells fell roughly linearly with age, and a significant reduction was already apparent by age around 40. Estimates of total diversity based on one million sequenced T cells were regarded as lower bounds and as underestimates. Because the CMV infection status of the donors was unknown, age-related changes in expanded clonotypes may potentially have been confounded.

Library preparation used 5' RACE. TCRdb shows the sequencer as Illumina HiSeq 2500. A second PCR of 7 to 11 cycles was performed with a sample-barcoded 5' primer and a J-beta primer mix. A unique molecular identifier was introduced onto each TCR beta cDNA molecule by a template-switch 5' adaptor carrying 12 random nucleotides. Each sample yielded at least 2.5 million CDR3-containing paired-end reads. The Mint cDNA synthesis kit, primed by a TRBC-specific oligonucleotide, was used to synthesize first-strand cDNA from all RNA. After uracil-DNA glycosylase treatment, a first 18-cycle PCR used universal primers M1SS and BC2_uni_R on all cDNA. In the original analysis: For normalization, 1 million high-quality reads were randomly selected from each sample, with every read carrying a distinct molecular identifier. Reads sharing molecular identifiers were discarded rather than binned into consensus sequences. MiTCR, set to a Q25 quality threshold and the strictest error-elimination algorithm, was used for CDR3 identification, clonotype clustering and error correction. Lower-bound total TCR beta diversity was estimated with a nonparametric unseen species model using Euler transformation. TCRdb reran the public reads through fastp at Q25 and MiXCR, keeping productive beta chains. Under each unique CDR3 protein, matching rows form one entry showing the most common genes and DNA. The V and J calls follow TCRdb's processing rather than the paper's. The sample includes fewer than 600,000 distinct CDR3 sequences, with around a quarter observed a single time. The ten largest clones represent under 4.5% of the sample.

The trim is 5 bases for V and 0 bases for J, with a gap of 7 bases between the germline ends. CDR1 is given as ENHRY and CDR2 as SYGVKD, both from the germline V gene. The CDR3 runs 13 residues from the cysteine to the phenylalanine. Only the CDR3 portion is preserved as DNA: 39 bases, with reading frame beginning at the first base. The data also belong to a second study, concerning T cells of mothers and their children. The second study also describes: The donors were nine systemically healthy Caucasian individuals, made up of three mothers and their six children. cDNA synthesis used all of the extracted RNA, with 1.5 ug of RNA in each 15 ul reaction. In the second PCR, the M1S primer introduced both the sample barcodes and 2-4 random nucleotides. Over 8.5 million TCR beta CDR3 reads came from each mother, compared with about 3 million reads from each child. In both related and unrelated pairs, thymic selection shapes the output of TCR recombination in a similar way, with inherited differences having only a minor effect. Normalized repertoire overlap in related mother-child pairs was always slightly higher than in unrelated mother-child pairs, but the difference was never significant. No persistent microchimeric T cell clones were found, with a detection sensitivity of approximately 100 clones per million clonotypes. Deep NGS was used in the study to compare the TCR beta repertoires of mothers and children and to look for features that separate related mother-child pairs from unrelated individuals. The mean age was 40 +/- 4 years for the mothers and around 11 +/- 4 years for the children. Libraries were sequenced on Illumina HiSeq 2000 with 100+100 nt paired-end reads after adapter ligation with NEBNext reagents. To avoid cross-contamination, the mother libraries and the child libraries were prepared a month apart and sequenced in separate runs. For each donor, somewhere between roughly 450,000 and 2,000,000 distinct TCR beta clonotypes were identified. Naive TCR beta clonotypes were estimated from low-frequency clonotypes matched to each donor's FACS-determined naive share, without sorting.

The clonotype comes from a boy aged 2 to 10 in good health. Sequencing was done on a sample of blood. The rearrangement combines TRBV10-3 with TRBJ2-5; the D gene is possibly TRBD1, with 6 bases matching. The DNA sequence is TGTGCCATCAGTCACAGGGACCAAGAGACCCAGTACTTC. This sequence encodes CAISHRDQETQYF.